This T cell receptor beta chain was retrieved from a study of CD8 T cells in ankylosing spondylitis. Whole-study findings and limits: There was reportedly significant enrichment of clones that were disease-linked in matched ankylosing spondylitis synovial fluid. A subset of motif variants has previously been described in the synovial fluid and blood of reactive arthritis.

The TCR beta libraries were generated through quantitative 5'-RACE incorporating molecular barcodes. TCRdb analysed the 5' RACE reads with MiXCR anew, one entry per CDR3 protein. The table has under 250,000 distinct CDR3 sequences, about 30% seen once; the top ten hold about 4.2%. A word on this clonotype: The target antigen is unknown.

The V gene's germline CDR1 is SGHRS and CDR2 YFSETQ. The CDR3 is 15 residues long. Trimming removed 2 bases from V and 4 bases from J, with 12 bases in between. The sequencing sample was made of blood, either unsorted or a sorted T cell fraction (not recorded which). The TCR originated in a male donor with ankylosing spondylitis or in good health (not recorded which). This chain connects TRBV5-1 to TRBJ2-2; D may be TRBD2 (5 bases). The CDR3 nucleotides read TGCGCCAGCAGCTTCTCGGTCGCGGGCACCGGGGAGCTGTTTTTT. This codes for CASSFSVAGTGELFF.